A selection of T cell receptor beta chains follows, all from one sample in a study of T-cell reconstitution after alpha-beta-depleted transplantation in children. Each CDR3 protein is one row after TCRdb ran MiXCR on the PCR reads. The sample yields approximately 230,000 distinct CDR3 sequences, approximately 24% seen once. Here the sequenced sample was PBMCs, mostly from graft donor cells, taken 360 days after TCRalphabeta/CD19-depleted stem cell transplant. These receptor sequences come from a female patient aged 2-9 years who had a stem cell transplant for congenital amegakaryocytic thrombocytopenia, so the T cells may come from the graft donor. The CDR3 runs from the conserved cysteine through the conserved F or W. The D gene is left open where the match is weak. Rows may omit the clone size; those that give it use once, few, many or a size class.

V gene,D gene,clone size,J gene,CDR3 protein,CDR3 DNA
TRBV6-1,TRBD2,few,TRBJ2-1,CASSRLAGVLSNEQFF,TGTGCCAGCAGTCGACTAGCGGGAGTGCTATCCAATGAGCAGTTCTTC
TRBV2,TRBD2,few,TRBJ2-5,CASSETLAGVTLNPKTQYF,TGTGCCAGCAGTGAGACACTAGCGGGAGTGACCCTAAACCCTAAGACCCAGTACTTC
TRBV24-1,-,few,TRBJ1-1,CATSDAAVEQAFF,TGTGCCACCAGTGATGCCGCGGTGGAGCAAGCTTTCTTT
TRBV30,-,-,TRBJ1-6,CAWSVHVFDSPLHF,TGTGCCTGGAGTGTTCATGTATTCGATTCACCCCTCCACTTT
TRBV11-2,-,-,TRBJ2-3,CASSWRGYSTDTQYF,TGTGCCAGCAGCTGGCGGGGTTATAGCACAGATACGCAGTATTTT
TRBV12-3/TRBV12-4,-,once,TRBJ1-1,CASSLAAAAVSKPSAEAFF,TGTGCCAGCAGTTTAGCTGCAGCAGCAGTTTCGAAACCGAGCGCTGAAGCTTTCTTT
TRBV6-1,-,-,TRBJ2-1,CASSRGLTSYNEQFF,TGTGCCAGCAGCCGGGGACTGACCTCCTACAATGAGCAGTTCTTC
TRBV7-8,TRBD2,-,TRBJ2-1,CASSPTSGRPDNEQFF,TGTGCCAGCAGCCCAACTAGCGGGAGGCCCGACAATGAGCAGTTCTTC
TRBV4-3,-,-,TRBJ2-7,CASSQPSSEQYF,TGCGCCAGCAGCCAGCCGTCCAGCGAGCAGTACTTC
TRBV28,-,-,TRBJ2-2,CASSTAGDTGELFF,TGTGCCAGCAGTACGGCAGGGGACACCGGGGAGCTGTTTTTT
TRBV6-2/TRBV6-3,TRBD1,-,TRBJ2-7,CASSPPQGATYEQYF,TGTGCCAGCAGTCCCCCCCAGGGGGCGACCTACGAGCAGTACTTC
TRBV20-1,-,-,TRBJ2-1,CSATRTRRNEQFF,TGCAGTGCTACCCGGACACGTCGTAATGAGCAGTTCTTC